Below are 27 T cell receptor beta chains sequenced from a single sample in a study of T cell responses to AZD1222 COVID-19 vaccine. Only in-frame clones appear in the TCRdb table, and some are missing; sequencing was by immunoSEQ multiplex PCR. The sample yields 100,000 to 150,000 clones, 75% to 90% seen once. The sample in question was peripheral blood, obtained 28 days after the second AZD1222 dose. Source of these receptors: an adult who received the AZD1222 COVID-19 vaccine.

The rearrangement links TRBV7-8 to TRBJ1-5; D might be TRBD1 (6 bases). Trimming removed 5 bases at V and 7 bases at J, with 24 bases between. The CDR3 has 17 amino acids. Germline CDR1 and CDR2: SGHVS and FQNEAQ. The CDR3 loop is CASSLRTLTGSGQPQHF. CDR3 nucleotide sequence: TGTGCCAGCAGCCTCCGTACCTTGACAGGTTCTGGGCAGCCCCAGCATTTT.

This clone was recorded once. The chain couples TRBV18 to TRBJ2-7, with D unclear. The CDR3 has 12 amino acids. CDR1 is KGHSH and CDR2 is LQKENI in the germline V gene. Trimming removed 6 bases from V and 4 bases from J, with 10 bases in between. CDR3 region: CASSNEVYEQYF. Written as DNA, the CDR3 is TGTGCCAGCTCTAACGAGGTGTACGAGCAGTACTTC.

The rearrangement links TRBV5-1 to TRBJ2-5; 8 nucleotides match TRBD2. Germline V gene lookup returns CDR1 SGHRS and CDR2 YFSETQ. The CDR3 contains 15 residues. The V gene end was trimmed by 0 bases and the J gene end by 5 bases; junction bases not matched to a gene: 6. The CDR3 DNA reads as TGCGCCAGCAGCTTGGGTAGCGGGGAAGTGGAGACCCAGTACTTC. Translating gives CASSLGSGEVETQYF.

The rearrangement links TRBV19 to TRBJ2-4; D is uncertain. This CDR3 has 13 residues. V was pared by 5 bases and J by 7 bases, with 12 bases between. CDR1 and CDR2 (germline): LNHDA, SQIVND (reference sequence). CDR3 nucleotides: TGTGCCAGTAGTCAGGACCTGTATAACATTCAGTACTTC. This encodes CASSQDLYNIQYF.

For this clone: Relative to the germline gene, one junction end is altered; a read error may explain this. The chain carries TRBV28 and TRBJ1-2, with 11 bases fitting TRBD1. The CDR3 spans 12 residues. Germline V gives CDR1 MDHEN, CDR2 SYDVKM. The CDR3 sequence: CASSLLDRGRLF. In nucleotides, the CDR3 is TGTGCCAGCAGTTTGTTGGACAGGGGGCGCCTCTTC.

Notes on this clone: The germline gene is not matched at one end of the junction; a read error may be the cause. The chain couples TRBV5-6 to TRBJ2-7; TRBD1 matches at 9 bases. This CDR3 spans 13 amino acids. Germline lookup yields CDR1 SGHDT and CDR2 YYEEEE. The DNA of the CDR3 is TGTGCCAGCACCTTGGACAGGGGTTACGAGCAGTACTTC. It yields the protein CASTLDRGYEQYF. The complete variable domain, with remaining parts taken from reference TRBV5-6 and TRBJ2-7, reads DAGVTQSPTHLIKTRGQQVTLRCSPKSGHDTVSWYQQALGQGPQFIFQYYEEEERQRGNFPDRFSGHQFPNYSSELNVNALLLGDSALYLCASTLDRGYEQYFGPGTRLTVT.

The genes are TRBV14 and TRBJ1-5, with D uncertain. V was trimmed by 4 bases and J by 5 bases, leaving 9 bases between them. This CDR3 is built from 13 residues. Germline V lookup: CDR1 SGHDN, CDR2 FVKESK. In DNA form, the CDR3 reads TGTGCCAGCAGCCGACAAATGGATCAGCCCCAGCATTTT. Its translation is CASSRQMDQPQHF.

The rearrangement joins TRBV29-1 to TRBJ2-3, with 9 bases that match TRBD2. The CDR3 has 13 residues. V gave up 4 bases and J gave up 4 bases; unmatched junction bases: 3. Per the germline V gene, CDR1 is SQVTM and CDR2 is ANQGSEA. This chain's CDR3 is CSVGGLAPDTQYF. As DNA, the CDR3 is TGCAGCGTTGGGGGACTAGCCCCAGATACGCAGTATTTT.

The chain recombines TRBV2 with TRBJ2-5, with 8 positions matching TRBD1. With V trimmed by 7 bases and J by 3 bases, 4 bases remained unmatched. This CDR3 is built from 13 residues. Germline V gene sequence: CDR1 SNHLY, CDR2 FYNNEI. The CDR3 DNA reads TGTGCCAGCACCCCGGACAGGGAAGAGACCCAGTACTTC. It is translated as CASTPDREETQYF.

The rearrangement joins TRBV28 to TRBJ1-6; 9 nucleotides align to TRBD1. V was pared by 10 bases and J by 7 bases, with 11 bases of the junction left unmatched. The CDR3 extends over 15 amino acids. Looked up from germline, CDR1 is MDHEN and CDR2 is SYDVKM. The CDR3 protein is CATPTGTGKNSPLHF. The CDR3 nucleotides are TGTGCCACCCCTACGGGGACAGGGAAAAATTCACCCCTCCACTTT. The full variable domain, with the rest looked up from reference TRBV28 and TRBJ1-6, is DVKVTQSSRYLVKRTGEKVFLECVQDMDHENMFWYRQDPGLGLRLIYFSYDVKMKEKGDIPEGYSVSREKKERFSLILESASTNQTSMYLCATPTGTGKNSPLHFGNGTRLTVT.

The gene calls are TRBV18 and TRBJ1-5; possible D gene TRBD1, 5 bases. V lost 4 bases, J lost 2 bases, and 12 bases lay in between. Germline V gives CDR1 KGHSH, CDR2 LQKENI. The CDR3 is 15 residues long. This CDR3 reads CASSRSGGGNQPQHF. CDR3 coding DNA: TGTGCCAGCTCACGGTCCGGAGGGGGCAATCAGCCCCAGCATTTT.

The count of this clone is one. The chain carries TRBV7-9 and TRBJ1-5; the match to TRBD1 covers 7 bases. Germline V gene lookup returns CDR1 SEHNR and CDR2 FQNEAQ (reference sequence). The CDR3 consists of 15 residues. The V and J ends lost 1 base and 6 bases, in that order; junction bases with no gene match: 6. The CDR3 DNA follows: TGTGCCAGCAGCTTAGGGGACAGCCTTCTTCAGCCCCAGCATTTT. Its translation: CASSLGDSLLQPQHF.

The chain has TRBV6-5 and TRBJ1-5; a weak D match, TRBD1 (6 bases). Germline loops: CDR1 MNHEY, CDR2 SVGAGI. This CDR3 has 14 residues. Trimming removed 11 bases at V and 1 base at J, with 15 bases between. The CDR3 DNA is TGTGCCGTTGCGAGGGGGGAAAGCAATCAGCCCCAGCATTTT. Its translation: CAVARGESNQPQHF.

The genes are TRBV5-1 and TRBJ2-7, with 9 bases that match TRBD1. With 0 bases clipped from V and 2 bases from J, the junction kept 6 bases outside the gene matches. The CDR3 length is 16 residues. In germline, CDR1 is SGHRS, CDR2 YFSETQ. CDR3 in amino acids: CASSLGWTGETYEQYF. The DNA for the CDR3 is TGCGCCAGCAGCTTGGGATGGACAGGGGAAACCTACGAGCAGTACTTC.

The chain has TRBV7-8 and TRBJ2-5; D not certain. The germline CDR1 and CDR2 sequences are SGHVS and FQNEAQ. The CDR3 is 11 residues long. Trimming took off 5 bases at V and 2 bases at J, with 3 bases between the two ends. CDR3 protein: CASSPQETQYF. As DNA, the CDR3 is TGTGCCAGCAGCCCACAAGAGACCCAGTACTTC.

The rearrangement joins TRBV7-9 to TRBJ2-3; 8 bases are a match to TRBD2. Looked up from germline, CDR1 is SEHNR and CDR2 is FQNEAQ (reference sequence). Germline trimming cut 5 bases from V and 0 bases from J; bases unmatched to any gene: 13. The CDR3 covers 18 residues. The CDR3 here is CASSPRISGDPSTDTQYF. CDR3 DNA sequence: TGTGCCAGCAGCCCCCGTATTAGCGGGGACCCTAGCACAGATACGCAGTATTTT.

The chain employs TRBV5-4 and TRBJ2-1; possibly TRBD1 for D (6 bases). This CDR3 contains 15 residues. V was shortened by 2 bases and J by 3 bases, with 12 bases between the two germline ends. Germline lookup yields CDR1 SGHNT and CDR2 YYREEE (reference sequence). CDR3 protein: CASSFGVGHYNEQFF. The CDR3 coding sequence is TGTGCCAGCAGCTTCGGGGTGGGACACTACAATGAGCAGTTCTTC. The variable domain in full, completed from reference TRBV5-4 and TRBJ2-1, reads ETGVTQSPTHLIKTRGQQVTLRCSSQSGHNTVSWYQQALGQGPQFIFQYYREEENGRGNFPPRFSGLQFPNYSSELNVNALELDDSALYLCASSFGVGHYNEQFFGPGTRLTVL.

V is TRBV7-2 and J is TRBJ2-7; 11 nucleotides agree with TRBD2. The CDR3 totals 12 residues. Germline CDR1 SGHTA, CDR2 FQGNSA. V lost 5 bases and J lost 12; bases outside the gene matches: 6. The CDR3 loop reads CASSTTSGVPYF. CDR3 bases: TGTGCCAGCAGCACGACTAGCGGGGTGCCGTACTTC.

The chain employs TRBV11-2 and TRBJ2-7, with TRBD2 as a possible D gene (6 bases). The CDR3 is 15 residues long. The V gene lost 5 bases and the J gene lost 6 bases, with 20 bases spanning the gap. In germline, CDR1 is SGHAT, CDR2 FQNNGV. The CDR3: CASSTAGTISAEQYF. CDR3 DNA: TGTGCCAGCAGCACCGCGGGGACCATCTCGGCCGAGCAGTACTTC.

V and J are TRBV28 and TRBJ2-2, with D perhaps matching TRBD2 (6 bases). The V end was cut by 3 bases, the J end by 5 bases, with 16 bases between. The CDR3 extends over 16 amino acids. Germline loops: CDR1 MDHEN, CDR2 SYDVKM. The CDR3: CASSFFGWGDTGELFF. The CDR3 coding sequence is TGTGCCAGCAGTTTTTTTGGCTGGGGGGATACCGGGGAGCTGTTTTTT.

J is TRBJ2-2 and V is TRBV7-3, with TRBD2 identical over 7 bases. The CDR3 totals 13 residues. Germline lookup yields CDR1 SGHTA and CDR2 FQGTGA. J was trimmed by 1 base and V by 7 bases; bases with no gene match: 0. The CDR3 coding sequence is TGTGCCAGCACGGGGGGGAACACCGGGGAGCTGTTTTTT. It translates to CASTGGNTGELFF.

In its sample, this clone was seen once. V and J are TRBV6-1 and TRBJ1-6; possible D gene TRBD1, 6 bases. This CDR3 region has 15 residues. The V end was cut by 1 base, the J end by 4 bases, with 8 bases between. Germline CDR1 is MNHNS and CDR2 is SASEGT. The CDR3 here is CASSEGTAYNSPLHF. The CDR3 DNA sequence: TGTGCCAGCAGTGAAGGGACAGCTTATAATTCACCCCTCCACTTT.

The J gene is TRBJ1-5, the V gene TRBV7-2; no definite D call. Germline-derived CDR1 and CDR2 are SGHTA and FQGNSA. V was shortened by 3 bases and J by 4 bases, with 7 bases between the two germline ends. The CDR3 runs to 13 residues. CDR3 in DNA: TGTGCCAGCAGCTTCGGGAATAATCAGCCCCAGCATTTT. This sequence encodes CASSFGNNQPQHF.

The J gene is TRBJ1-2, the V gene TRBV2; TRBD1 matches 7 bases. This CDR3 has 13 residues. The V gene's germline CDR1 is SNHLY and CDR2 FYNNEI. J gave up 7 bases and V 8 bases, and 10 bases lay outside the gene matches. CDR3 amino acids: CASRREGAPGYTF. The CDR3 coding sequence is TGTGCCAGCCGGAGGGAGGGGGCGCCTGGCTACACCTTC.

V gene TRBV9 combines with J gene TRBJ1-5; a possible D gene is TRBD1 (5 bases). The CDR3 is 15 amino acids. The V end lost 0 bases, the J end lost 4 bases, and 11 bases lay between the germline ends. CDR1 and CDR2 (germline): SGDLS, YYNGEE. The CDR3 DNA reads TGTGCCAGCAGCGTAGGGGAGGGGTGGAATCAGCCCCAGCATTTT. Translation gives CASSVGEGWNQPQHF.

A note on this clone: The DNA is left out, because the CDR3 cannot be placed on it with certainty; the CDR3 is given as TCRdb lists it. J is TRBJ2-2 and V is TRBV6-9; the D call of TRBD2 is as the table states it, not checked on the DNA. Germline loops: CDR1 MNHGY, CDR2 SVAAGI. The CDR3 is 11 amino acids long, termini counted. CDR3 sequence: CASRVGRGAVF.

This chain uses TRBV30 with TRBJ2-1; D remains unclear. CDR3 length equals 12 residues. The V end lost 1 base, the J end lost 9 bases, and 10 bases lay between the germline ends. The germline V gene encodes CDR1 GTSNPN and CDR2 SVGIG (reference sequence). The CDR3 loop reads CAWSGRWVEQFF. The CDR3 bases are TGTGCCTGGAGTGGCCGGTGGGTTGAGCAGTTCTTC. Using reference TRBV30 and TRBJ2-1 for the parts outside the CDR3, the full variable domain is SQTIHQWPATLVQPVGSPLSLECTVEGTSNPNLYWYRQAAGRGLQLLFYSVGIGQISSEVPQNLSASRPQDRQFILSSKKLLLSDSGFYLCAWSGRWVEQFFGPGTRLTVL.